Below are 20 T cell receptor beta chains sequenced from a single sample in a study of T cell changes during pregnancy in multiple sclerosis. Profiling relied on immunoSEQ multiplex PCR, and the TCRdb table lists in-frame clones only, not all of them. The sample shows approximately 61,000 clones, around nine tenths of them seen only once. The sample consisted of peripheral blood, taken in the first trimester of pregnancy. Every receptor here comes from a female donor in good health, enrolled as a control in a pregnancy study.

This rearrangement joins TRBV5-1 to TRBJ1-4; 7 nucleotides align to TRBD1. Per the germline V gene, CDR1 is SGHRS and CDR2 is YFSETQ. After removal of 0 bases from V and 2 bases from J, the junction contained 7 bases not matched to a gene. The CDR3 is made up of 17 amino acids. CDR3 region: CASSLAPGGTTNEKLFF. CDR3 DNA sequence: TGCGCCAGCAGCTTGGCGCCAGGGGGAACGACTAATGAAAAACTGTTTTTT.

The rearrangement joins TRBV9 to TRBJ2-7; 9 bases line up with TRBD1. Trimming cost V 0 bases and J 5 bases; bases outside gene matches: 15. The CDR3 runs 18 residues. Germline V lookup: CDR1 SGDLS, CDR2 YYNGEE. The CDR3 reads CASSVAKGKGDRDHEQYF. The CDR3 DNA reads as TGTGCCAGCAGCGTAGCTAAGGGTAAGGGGGACAGGGACCACGAGCAGTACTTC.

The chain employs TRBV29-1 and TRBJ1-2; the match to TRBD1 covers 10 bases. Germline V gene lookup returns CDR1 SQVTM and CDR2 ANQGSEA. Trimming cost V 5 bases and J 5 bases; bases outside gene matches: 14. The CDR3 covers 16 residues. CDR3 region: CSVKQRGTGELYGYTF. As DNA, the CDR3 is TGCAGCGTTAAACAACGGGGGACAGGGGAACTATATGGCTACACCTTC.

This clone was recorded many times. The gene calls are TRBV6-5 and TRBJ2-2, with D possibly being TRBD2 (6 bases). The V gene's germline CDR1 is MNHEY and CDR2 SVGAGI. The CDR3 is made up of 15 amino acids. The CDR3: CAISLRGPWTGELFF. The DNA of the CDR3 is TGTGCTATCTCTTTGCGGGGTCCCTGGACCGGGGAGCTGTTTTTT.

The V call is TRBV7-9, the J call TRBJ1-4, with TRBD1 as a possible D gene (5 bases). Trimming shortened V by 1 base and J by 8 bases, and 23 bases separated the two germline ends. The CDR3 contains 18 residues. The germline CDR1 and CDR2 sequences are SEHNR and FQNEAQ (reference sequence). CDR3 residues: CASSLVVRLQGGEEKLFF. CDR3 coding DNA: TGTGCCAGCAGCTTAGTCGTAAGGCTTCAGGGAGGGGAAGAAAAACTGTTTTTT.

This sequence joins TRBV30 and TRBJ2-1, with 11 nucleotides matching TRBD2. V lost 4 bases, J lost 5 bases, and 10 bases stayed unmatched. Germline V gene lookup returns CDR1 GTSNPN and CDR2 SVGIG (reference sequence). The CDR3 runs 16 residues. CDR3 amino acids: CAWITPGSGGDNEQFF. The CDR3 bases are TGTGCCTGGATCACCCCGGGTAGCGGGGGGGACAATGAGCAGTTCTTC.

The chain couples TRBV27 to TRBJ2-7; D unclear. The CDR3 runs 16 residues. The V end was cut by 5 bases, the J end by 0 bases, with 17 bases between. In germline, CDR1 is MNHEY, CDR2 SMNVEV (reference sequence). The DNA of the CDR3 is TGTGCCAGCAGTCCTATCCACGCGCTTAGCTCCTACGAGCAGTACTTC. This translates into CASSPIHALSSYEQYF.

The CDR3 loop is CASSELAGGPETQYF. Written as DNA, the CDR3 is TGTGCCAGCAGCGAATTAGCGGGAGGGCCCGAGACCCAGTACTTC. The rearrangement uses TRBV2 and TRBJ2-5; 11 bases match TRBD2. The CDR3 totals 15 residues. V was pared by 6 bases and J by 5 bases, with 8 bases of the junction left unmatched. Germline V lookup: CDR1 SNHLY, CDR2 FYNNEI. The variable domain in full, with the rest retrieved from reference TRBV2 and TRBJ2-5, is EPEVTQTPSHQVTQMGQEVILRCVPISNHLYFYWYRQILGQKVEFLVSFYNNEISEKSEIFDDQFSVERPDGSNFTLKIRSTKLEDSAMYFCASSELAGGPETQYFGPGTRLLVL.

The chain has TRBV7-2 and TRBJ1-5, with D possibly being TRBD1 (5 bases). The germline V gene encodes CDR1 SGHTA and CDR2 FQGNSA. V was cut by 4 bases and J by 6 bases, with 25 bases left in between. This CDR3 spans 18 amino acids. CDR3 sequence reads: CASSSHPGGERAGQPQHF. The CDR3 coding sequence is TGTGCCAGCAGCTCCCATCCCGGGGGGGAAAGGGCGGGTCAGCCCCAGCATTTT.

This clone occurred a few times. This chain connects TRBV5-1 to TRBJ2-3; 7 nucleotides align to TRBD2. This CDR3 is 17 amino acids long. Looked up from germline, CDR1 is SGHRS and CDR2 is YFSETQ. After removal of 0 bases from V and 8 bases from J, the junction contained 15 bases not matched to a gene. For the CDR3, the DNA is TGCGCCAGCAGCTTGGCGGCGGTAGCGGGCGCGCAGGGTACGCAGTATTTT. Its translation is CASSLAAVAGAQGTQYF.

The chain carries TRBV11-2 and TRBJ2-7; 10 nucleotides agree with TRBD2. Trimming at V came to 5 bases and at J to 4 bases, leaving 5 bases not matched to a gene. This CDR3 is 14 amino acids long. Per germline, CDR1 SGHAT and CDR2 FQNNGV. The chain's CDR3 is CASSPTSGTYEQYF. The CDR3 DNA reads TGTGCCAGCAGCCCAACTAGCGGGACATACGAGCAGTACTTC.

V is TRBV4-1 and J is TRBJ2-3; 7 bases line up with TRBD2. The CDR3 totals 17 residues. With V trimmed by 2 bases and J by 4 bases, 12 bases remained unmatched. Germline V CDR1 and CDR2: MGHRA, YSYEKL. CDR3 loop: CASSQTPREGRADTQYF. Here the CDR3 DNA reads TGCGCCAGCAGCCAAACCCCCAGGGAGGGGCGTGCAGATACGCAGTATTTT.

The CDR3, as DNA: TGTGCCAGCAGCCCCAAGGAAGGACAGGGTCAGCCCCAGCATTTT. Its protein product is CASSPKEGQGQPQHF. The chain recombines TRBV7-3 with TRBJ1-5; 8 nucleotides agree with TRBD1. CDR1 is SGHTA and CDR2 is FQGTGA in the germline V gene. Unmatched junction bases numbered 9, after V lost 5 bases and J lost 6 bases. The CDR3 covers 15 residues.

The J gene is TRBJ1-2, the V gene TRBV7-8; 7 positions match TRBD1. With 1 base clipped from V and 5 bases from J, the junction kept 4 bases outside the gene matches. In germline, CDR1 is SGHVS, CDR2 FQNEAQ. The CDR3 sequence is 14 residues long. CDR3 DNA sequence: TGTGCCAGCAGCTTAGGCACAGGGGTATATGGCTACACCTTC. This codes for CASSLGTGVYGYTF. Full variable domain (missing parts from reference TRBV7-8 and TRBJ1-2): GAGVSQSPRYKVAKRGQDVALRCDPISGHVSLFWYQQALGQGPEFLTYFQNEAQLDKSGLPSDRFFAERPEGSVSTLKIQRTQQEDSAVYLCASSLGTGVYGYTFGSGTRLTVV.

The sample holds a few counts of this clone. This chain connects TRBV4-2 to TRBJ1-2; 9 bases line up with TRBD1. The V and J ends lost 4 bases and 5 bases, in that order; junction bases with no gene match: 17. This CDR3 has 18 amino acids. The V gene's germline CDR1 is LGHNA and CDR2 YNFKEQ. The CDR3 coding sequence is TGTGCCAGCAGCCTAACAATTGACAGGGGGTATGGGGAATATGGCTACACCTTC. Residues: CASSLTIDRGYGEYGYTF.

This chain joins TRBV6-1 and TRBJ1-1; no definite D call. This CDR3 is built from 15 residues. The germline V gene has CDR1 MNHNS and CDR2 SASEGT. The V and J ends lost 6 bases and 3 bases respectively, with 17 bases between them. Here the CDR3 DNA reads TGTGCCAGCAGCTCCGACGGTGGGCCGGACACTGAAGCTTTCTTT. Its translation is CASSSDGGPDTEAFF.

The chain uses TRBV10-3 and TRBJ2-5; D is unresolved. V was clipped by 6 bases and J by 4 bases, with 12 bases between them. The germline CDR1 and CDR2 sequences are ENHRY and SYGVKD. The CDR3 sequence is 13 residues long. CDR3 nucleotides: TGTGCCATCAGCACAGATTATCCAGAGACCCAGTACTTC. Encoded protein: CAISTDYPETQYF.

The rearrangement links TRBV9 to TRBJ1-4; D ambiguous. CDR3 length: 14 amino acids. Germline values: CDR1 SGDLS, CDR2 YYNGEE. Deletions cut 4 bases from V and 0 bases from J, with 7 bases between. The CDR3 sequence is CASSPLSTNEKLFF. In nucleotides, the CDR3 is TGTGCCAGCAGCCCTCTTTCAACTAATGAAAAACTGTTTTTT.

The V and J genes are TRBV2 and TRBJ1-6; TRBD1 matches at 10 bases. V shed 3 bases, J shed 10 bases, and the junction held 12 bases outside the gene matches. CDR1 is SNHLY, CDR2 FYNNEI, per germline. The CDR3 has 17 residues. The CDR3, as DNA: TGTGCCAGCAGTGAGAGAGTCCCGGGACAGGGGAACTCACCCCTCCACTTT. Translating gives CASSERVPGQGNSPLHF.

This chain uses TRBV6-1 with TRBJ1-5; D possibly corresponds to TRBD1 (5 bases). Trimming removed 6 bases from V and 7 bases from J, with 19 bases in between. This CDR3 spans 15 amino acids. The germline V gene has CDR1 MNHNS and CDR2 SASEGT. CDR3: CASREQDQEGQPQHF. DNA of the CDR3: TGTGCCAGCAGGGAACAGGACCAAGAGGGCCAGCCCCAGCATTTT.